This entry is about one TCR beta chain. TCRdb reprocessed the 5' RACE reads with MiXCR, giving one entry per CDR3 protein. The sample consists of some 60,000 distinct CDR3 sequences, almost 30% of them appearing once. V lost 7 bases to trimming and J lost 2 bases, with 12 bases between them. Germline CDR1 is SQVTM and CDR2 is ANQGSEA. This CDR3 region has 12 residues. The chain employs TRBV29-1 and TRBJ2-7, with D uncertain. The receptor was derived from a female donor with breast cancer. The sequencing input was tumor-infiltrating naive CD4+ T cells sorted from the breast tumor. Subset denoted: naive CD4+ T cells, CD4+CD45RA+CD25-. This chain's CDR3 is CSAETDTYEQYF. CDR3 DNA: TGCAGCGCCGAGACCGATACCTACGAGCAGTACTTC.